Described below is a single TCR beta chain sequence and its context. The authors' processing: Reference gene primer amplification yielded estimated nucleated cell counts. TCRdb's table, derived via immunoSEQ multiplex PCR, lists solely in-frame clones and lacks some. V, J and clone size are taken as reported in that table, and D and trimming were inferred from the DNA itself. Found here are tens of thousands of clones, approximately 80% of them singletons; the top ten hold around 20%. Germline assignment: CDR1 LGHNT and CDR2 FRNRAP. This CDR3 contains 15 residues. V was pared by 5 bases and J by 6 bases, with 6 bases of the junction left unmatched. This sample is part of a study of blood T cell repertoires in COVID-19. Overall study context: Sources were T cells, B-cell-depleted T cells, or PBMCs; the material itself was cDNA or gDNA.

This receptor was identified in a man aged 70 or older with acute or convalescent COVID-19. The sequencing input was peripheral blood. This rearrangement joins TRBV12-5 to TRBJ2-1, with TRBD1 identical over 11 bases. The CDR3 here is CASGPGTGGRNEQFF. CDR3 nucleotides: TGTGCTAGTGGTCCGGGGACAGGGGGGCGCAATGAGCAGTTCTTC.